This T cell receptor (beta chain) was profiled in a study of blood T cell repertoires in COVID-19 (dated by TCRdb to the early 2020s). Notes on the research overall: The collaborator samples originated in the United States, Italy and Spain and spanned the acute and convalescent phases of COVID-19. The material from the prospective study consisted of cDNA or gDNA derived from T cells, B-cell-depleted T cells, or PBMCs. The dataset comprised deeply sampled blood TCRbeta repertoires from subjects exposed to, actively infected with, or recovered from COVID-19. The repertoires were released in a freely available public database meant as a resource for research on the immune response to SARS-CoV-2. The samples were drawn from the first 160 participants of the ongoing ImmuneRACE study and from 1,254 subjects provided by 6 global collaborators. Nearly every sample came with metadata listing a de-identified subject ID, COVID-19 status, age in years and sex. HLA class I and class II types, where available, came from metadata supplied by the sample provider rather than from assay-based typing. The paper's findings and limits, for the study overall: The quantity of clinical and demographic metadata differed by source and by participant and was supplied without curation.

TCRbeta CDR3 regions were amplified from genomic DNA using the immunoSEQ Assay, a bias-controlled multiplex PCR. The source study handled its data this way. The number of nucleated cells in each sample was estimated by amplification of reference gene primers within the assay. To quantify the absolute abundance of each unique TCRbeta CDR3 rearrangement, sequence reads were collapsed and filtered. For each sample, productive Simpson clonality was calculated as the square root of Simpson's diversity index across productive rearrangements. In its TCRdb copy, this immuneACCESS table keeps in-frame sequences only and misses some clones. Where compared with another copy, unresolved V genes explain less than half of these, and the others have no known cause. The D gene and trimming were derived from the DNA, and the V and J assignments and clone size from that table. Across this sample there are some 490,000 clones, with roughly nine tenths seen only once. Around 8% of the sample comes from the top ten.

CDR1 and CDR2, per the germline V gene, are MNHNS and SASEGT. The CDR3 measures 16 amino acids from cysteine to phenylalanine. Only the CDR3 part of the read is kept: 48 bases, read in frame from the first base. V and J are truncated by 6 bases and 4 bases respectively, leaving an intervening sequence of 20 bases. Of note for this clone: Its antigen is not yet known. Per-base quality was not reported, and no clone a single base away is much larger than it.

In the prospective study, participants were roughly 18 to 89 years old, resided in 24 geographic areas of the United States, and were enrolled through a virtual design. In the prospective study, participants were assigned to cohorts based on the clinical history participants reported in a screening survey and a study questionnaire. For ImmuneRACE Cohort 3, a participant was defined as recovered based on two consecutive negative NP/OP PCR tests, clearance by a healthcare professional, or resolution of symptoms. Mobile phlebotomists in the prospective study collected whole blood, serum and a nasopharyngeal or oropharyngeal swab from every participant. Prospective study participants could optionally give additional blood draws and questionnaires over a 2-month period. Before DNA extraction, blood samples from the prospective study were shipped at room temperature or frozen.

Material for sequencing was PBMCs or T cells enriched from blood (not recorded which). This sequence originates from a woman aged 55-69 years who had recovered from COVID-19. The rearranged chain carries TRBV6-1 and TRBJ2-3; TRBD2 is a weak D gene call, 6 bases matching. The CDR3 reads CASSERTRGGADTQYF. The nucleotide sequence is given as TGTGCCAGCAGCGAACGGACCCGCGGCGGGGCAGATACGCAGTATTTT.